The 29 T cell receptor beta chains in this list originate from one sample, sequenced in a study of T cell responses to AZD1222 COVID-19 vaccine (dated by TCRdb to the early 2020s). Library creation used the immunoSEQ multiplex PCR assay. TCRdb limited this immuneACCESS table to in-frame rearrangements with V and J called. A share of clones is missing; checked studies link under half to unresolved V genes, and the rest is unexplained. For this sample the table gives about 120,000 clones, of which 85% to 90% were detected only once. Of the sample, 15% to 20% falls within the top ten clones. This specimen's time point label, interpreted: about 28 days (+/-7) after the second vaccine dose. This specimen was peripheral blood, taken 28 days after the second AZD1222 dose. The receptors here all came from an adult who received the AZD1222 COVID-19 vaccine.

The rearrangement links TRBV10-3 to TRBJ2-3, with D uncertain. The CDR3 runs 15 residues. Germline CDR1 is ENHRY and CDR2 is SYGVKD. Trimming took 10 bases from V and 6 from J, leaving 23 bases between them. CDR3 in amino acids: CATLAEDPSTDTQYF. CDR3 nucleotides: TGTGCCACCCTGGCTGAGGACCCCTCAACGGATACGCAGTATTTT.

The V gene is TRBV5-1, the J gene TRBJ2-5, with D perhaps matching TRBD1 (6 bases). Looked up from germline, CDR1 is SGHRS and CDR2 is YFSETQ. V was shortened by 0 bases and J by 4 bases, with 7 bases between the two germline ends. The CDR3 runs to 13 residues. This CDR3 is CASSLVGAETQYF. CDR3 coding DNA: TGCGCCAGCAGCTTGGTGGGGGCAGAGACCCAGTACTTC.

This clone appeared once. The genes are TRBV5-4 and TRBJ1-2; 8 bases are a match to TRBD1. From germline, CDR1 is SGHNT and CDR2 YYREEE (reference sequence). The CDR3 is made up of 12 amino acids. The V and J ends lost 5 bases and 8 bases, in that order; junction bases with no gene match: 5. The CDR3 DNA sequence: TGTGCCAGCAGTACTGACAGGGGAGGCTACACCTTC. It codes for CASSTDRGGYTF.

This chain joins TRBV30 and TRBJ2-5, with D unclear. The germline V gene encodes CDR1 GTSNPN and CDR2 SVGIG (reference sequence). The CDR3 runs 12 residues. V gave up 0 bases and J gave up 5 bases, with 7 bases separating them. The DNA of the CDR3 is TGTGCCTGGAGTGTCCTCGTCGAGACCCAGTACTTC. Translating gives CAWSVLVETQYF.

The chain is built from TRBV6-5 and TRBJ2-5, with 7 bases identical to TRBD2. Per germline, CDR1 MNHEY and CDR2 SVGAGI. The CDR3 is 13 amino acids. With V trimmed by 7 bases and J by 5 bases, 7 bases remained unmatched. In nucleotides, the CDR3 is TGTGCCAGCAAACCCGGGGGGTGGGAGACCCAGTACTTC. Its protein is CASKPGGWETQYF.

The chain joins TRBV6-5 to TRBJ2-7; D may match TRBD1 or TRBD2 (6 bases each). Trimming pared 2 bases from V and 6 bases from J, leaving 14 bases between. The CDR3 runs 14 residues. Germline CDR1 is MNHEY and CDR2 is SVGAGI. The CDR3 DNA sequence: TGTGCCAGCAGTTACGACGGGGGCCTATCCGAGCAGTACTTC. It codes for CASSYDGGLSEQYF.

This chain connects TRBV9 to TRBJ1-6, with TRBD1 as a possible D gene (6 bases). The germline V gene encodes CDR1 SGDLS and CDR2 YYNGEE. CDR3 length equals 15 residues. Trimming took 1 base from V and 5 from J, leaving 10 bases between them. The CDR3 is CASSVTWGHNSPLHF. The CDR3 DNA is TGTGCCAGCAGCGTAACGTGGGGGCATAATTCACCCCTCCACTTT.

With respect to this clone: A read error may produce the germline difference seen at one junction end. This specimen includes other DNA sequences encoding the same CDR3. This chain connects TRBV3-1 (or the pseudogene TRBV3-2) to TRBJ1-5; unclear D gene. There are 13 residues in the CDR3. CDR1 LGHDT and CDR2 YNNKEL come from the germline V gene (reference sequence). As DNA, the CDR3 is TGTGCCAGCAGTCAAGGGTCCGATCAGCCCCAGCATTTT. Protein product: CASSQGSDQPQHF.

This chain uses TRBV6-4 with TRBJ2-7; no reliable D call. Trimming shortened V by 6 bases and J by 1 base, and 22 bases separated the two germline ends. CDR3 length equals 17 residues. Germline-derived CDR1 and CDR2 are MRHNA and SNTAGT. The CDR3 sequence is CASSPRRRLERSYEQYF. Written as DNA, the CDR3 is TGTGCCAGCAGCCCTCGCCGAAGGCTCGAGCGATCCTACGAGCAGTACTTC.

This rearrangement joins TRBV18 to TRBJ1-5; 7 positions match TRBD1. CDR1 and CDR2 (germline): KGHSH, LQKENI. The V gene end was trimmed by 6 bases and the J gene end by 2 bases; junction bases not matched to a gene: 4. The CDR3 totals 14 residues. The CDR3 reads CASSSTGGNQPQHF. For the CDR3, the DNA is TGTGCCAGCTCGTCAACAGGGGGCAATCAGCCCCAGCATTTT. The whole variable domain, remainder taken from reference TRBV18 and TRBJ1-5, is NAGVMQNPRHLVRRRGQEARLRCSPMKGHSHVYWYRQLPEEGLKFMVYLQKENIIDESGMPKERFSAEFPKEGPSILRIQQVVRGDSAAYFCASSSTGGNQPQHFGDGTRLSIL.

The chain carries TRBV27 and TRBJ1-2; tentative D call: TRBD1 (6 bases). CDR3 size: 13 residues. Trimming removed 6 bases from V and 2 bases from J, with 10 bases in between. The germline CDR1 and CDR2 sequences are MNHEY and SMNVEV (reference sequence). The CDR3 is CASRTGTNYGYTF. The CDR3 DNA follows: TGTGCCAGCAGGACCGGGACAAACTATGGCTACACCTTC.

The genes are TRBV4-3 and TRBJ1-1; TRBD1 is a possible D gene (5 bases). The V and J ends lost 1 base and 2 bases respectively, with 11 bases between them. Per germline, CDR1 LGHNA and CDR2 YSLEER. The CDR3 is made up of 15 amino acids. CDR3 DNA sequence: TGCGCCAGCAGCCAAGGCGGGGCCCTTAACACTGAAGCTTTCTTT. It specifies CASSQGGALNTEAFF.

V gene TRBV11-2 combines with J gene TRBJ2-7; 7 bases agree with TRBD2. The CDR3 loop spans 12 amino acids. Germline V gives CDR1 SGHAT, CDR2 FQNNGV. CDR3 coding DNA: TGTGCAAGCGGGACCCAATCCTACGAGCAGTACTTC. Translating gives CASGTQSYEQYF.

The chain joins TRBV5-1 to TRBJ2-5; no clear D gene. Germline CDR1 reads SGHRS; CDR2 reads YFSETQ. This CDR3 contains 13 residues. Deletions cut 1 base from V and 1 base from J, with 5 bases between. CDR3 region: CASSLSLQETQYF. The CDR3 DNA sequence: TGCGCCAGCAGCTTGAGTCTCCAAGAGACCCAGTACTTC. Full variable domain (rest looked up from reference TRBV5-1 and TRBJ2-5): KAGVTQTPRYLIKTRGQQVTLSCSPISGHRSVSWYQQTPGQGLQFLFEYFSETQRNKGNFPGRFSGRQFSNSRSEMNVSTLELGDSALYLCASSLSLQETQYFGPGTRLLVL.

The CDR3 nucleotides read TGTGCCAGCAGCATTGAGGGAGTGGGTGAGCAGTACTTC. Translated, it gives CASSIEGVGEQYF. V is TRBV11-2 and J is TRBJ2-7; weak D call: TRBD2 (5 bases). Germline V gene sequence: CDR1 SGHAT, CDR2 FQNNGV. With 5 bases removed from V and 7 bases from J, the gap between germline ends came to 15 bases. The CDR3 is made up of 13 amino acids.

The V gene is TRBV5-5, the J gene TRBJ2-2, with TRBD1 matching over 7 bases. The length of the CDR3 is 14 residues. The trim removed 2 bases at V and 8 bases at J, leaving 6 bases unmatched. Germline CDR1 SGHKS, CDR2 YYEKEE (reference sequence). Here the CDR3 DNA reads TGTGCCAGCAGCTTTGGGGACAGCCGTGGGGAGCTGTTTTTT. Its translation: CASSFGDSRGELFF.

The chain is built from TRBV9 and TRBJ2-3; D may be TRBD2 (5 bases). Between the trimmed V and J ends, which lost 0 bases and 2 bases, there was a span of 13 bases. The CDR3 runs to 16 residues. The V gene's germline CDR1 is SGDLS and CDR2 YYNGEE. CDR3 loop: CASSVGPAEYTDTQYF. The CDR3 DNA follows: TGTGCCAGCAGCGTAGGCCCAGCGGAGTACACAGATACGCAGTATTTT.

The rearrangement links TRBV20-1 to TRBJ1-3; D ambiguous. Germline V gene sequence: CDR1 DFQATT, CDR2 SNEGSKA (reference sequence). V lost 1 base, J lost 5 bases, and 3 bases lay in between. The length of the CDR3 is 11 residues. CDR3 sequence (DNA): TGCAGTGCTAGAGCGAGAAACACCATATATTTT. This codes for CSARARNTIYF.

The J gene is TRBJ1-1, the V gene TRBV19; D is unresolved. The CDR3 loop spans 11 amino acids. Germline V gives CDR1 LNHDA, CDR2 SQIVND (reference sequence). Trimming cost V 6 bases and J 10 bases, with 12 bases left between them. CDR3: CASRDVDGAFF. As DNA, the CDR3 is TGTGCCAGTAGGGACGTGGACGGAGCTTTCTTT.

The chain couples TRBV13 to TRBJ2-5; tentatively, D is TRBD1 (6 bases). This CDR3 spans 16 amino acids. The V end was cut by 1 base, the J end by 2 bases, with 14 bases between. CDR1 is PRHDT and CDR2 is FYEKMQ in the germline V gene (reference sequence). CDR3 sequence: CASSLDRDERQETQYF. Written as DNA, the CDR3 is TGTGCCAGCAGCTTAGACAGGGACGAAAGGCAAGAGACCCAGTACTTC.

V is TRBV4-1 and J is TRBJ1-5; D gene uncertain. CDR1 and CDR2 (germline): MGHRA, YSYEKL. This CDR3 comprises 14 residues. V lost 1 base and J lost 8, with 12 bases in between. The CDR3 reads CASSQVASAEPQHF. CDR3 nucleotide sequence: TGCGCCAGCAGCCAAGTGGCCTCAGCGGAGCCCCAGCATTTT.

This CDR3 reads CASTETSGQETQYF. CDR3 coding DNA: TGTGCCAGCACCGAGACTAGCGGACAAGAGACCCAGTACTTC. The chain couples TRBV7-8 to TRBJ2-5; the match to TRBD2 covers 9 bases. V was pared by 7 bases and J by 2 bases, with 5 bases of the junction left unmatched. The germline gives CDR1 SGHVS, CDR2 FQNEAQ. The CDR3 runs 14 residues.

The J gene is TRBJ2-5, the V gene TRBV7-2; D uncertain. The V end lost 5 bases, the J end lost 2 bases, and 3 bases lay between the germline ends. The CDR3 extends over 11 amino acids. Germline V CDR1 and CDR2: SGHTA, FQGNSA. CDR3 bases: TGTGCCAGCAGCGCGCAAGAGACCCAGTACTTC. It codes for CASSAQETQYF.

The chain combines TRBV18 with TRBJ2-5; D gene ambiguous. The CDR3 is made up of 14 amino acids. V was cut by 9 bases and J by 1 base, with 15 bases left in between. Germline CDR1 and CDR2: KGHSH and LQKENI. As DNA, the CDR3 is TGTGCCAGTAAGAGCGAAAGCCTCCAAGAGACCCAGTACTTC. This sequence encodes CASKSESLQETQYF. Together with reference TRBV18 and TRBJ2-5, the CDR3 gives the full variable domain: NAGVMQNPRHLVRRRGQEARLRCSPMKGHSHVYWYRQLPEEGLKFMVYLQKENIIDESGMPKERFSAEFPKEGPSILRIQQVVRGDSAAYFCASKSESLQETQYFGPGTRLLVL.

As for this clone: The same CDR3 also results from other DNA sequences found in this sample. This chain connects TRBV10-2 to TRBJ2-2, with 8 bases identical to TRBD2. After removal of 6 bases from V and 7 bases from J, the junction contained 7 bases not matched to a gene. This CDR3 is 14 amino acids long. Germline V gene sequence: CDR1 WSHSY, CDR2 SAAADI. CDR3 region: CASRSGSAFGELFF. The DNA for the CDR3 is TGCGCCAGCAGAAGCGGGAGCGCCTTCGGGGAGCTGTTTTTT.

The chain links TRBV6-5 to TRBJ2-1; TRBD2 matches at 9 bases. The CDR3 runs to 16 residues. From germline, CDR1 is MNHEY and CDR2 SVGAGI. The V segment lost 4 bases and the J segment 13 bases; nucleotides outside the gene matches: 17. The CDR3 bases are TGTGCCAGCAGTTTACGGAGTGGGTTAGCGGGAGTCCGACAGTTCTTC. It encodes CASSLRSGLAGVRQFF.

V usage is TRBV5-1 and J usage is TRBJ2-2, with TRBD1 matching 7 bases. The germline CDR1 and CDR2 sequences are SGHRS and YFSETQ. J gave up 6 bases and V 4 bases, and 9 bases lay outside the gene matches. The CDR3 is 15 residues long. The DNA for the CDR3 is TGCGCCAGCAGCCACGGACAGGTCGCTCCCGGGGAGCTGTTTTTT. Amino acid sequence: CASSHGQVAPGELFF. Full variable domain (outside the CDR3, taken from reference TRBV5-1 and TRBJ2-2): KAGVTQTPRYLIKTRGQQVTLSCSPISGHRSVSWYQQTPGQGLQFLFEYFSETQRNKGNFPGRFSGRQFSNSRSEMNVSTLELGDSALYLCASSHGQVAPGELFFGEGSRLTVL.

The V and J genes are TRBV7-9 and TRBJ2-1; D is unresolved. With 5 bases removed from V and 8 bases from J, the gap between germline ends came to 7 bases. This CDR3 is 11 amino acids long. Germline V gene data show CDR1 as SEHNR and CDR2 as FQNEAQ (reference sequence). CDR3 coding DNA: TGTGCCAGCAGCCCCCAAGATGAGCAGTTCTTC. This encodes CASSPQDEQFF.

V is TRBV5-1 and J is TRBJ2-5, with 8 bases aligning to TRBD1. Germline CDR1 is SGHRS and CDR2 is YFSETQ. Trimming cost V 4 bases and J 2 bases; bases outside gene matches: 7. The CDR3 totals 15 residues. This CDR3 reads CASSPTGATQETQYF. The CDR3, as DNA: TGCGCCAGCAGCCCGACAGGGGCAACTCAAGAGACCCAGTACTTC.